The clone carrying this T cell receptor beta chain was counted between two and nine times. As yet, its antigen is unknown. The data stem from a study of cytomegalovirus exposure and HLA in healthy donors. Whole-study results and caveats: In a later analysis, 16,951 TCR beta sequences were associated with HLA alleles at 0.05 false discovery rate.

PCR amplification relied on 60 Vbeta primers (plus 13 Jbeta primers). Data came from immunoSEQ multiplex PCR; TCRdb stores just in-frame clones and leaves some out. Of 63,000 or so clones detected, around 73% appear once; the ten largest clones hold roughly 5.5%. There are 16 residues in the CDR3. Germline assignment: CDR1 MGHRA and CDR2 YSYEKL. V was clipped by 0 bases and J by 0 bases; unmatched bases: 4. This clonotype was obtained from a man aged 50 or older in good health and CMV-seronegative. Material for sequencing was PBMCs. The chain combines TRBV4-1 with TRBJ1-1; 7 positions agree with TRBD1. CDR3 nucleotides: TGCGCCAGCAGCCAAGACTGGGGACAGATGAACACTGAAGCTTTCTTT. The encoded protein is CASSQDWGQMNTEAFF.